A single sample gave rise to the 18 T cell receptor beta chains below, sequenced in a study of brain T cells in children with intractable seizures. Time point specified: blood from clinic visit 5 months post-surgery; TSC patient then seizure free. TCRdb's table, derived via immunoSEQ multiplex PCR, lists solely in-frame clones and lacks some. The sample has around 340,000 clones, more than 85% seen once. The starting material was peripheral blood, obtained less than 6 months after surgery. The receptors shown here come from a boy younger than two with tuberous sclerosis and intractable seizures.

This chain joins TRBV9 and TRBJ2-1, with 13 nucleotides matching TRBD2. Looked up from germline, CDR1 is SGDLS and CDR2 is YYNGEE. The CDR3 contains 15 residues. V shed 0 bases and J 8 bases; nucleotides not matched to a gene: 2. The CDR3 DNA is TGTGCCAGCAGCGTAGGGACTAGCGGGGGCCATGAGCAGTTCTTC. It yields the protein CASSVGTSGGHEQFF.

The rearrangement joins TRBV30 to TRBJ2-7; 7 bases are shared with TRBD2. The CDR3 is made up of 16 amino acids. Per the germline V gene, CDR1 is GTSNPN and CDR2 is SVGIG (reference sequence). Trimming removed 3 bases from V and 3 bases from J; junction bases left unmatched: 14. CDR3 DNA: TGTGCCTGGAGGGAACAAAGCGGGGCTGATTTCTACGAGCAGTACTTC. Its protein product is CAWREQSGADFYEQYF.

This chain connects TRBV6-5 to TRBJ1-5, with unresolved D. The V gene lost 6 bases and the J gene lost 0 bases, with 9 bases spanning the gap. The CDR3 totals 14 residues. The germline CDR1 and CDR2 sequences are MNHEY and SVGAGI. This chain's CDR3 is CASSPRHSNQPQHF. The CDR3 coding sequence is TGTGCCAGCAGCCCCCGACATAGCAATCAGCCCCAGCATTTT.

The CDR3 region is CASSWGQGYNSPLHF. CDR3 nucleotides: TGTGCCAGCAGTTGGGGACAGGGCTATAATTCACCCCTCCACTTT. J is TRBJ1-6 and V is TRBV27, with TRBD1 matching 9 bases. This CDR3 contains 15 residues. CDR1 MNHEY and CDR2 SMNVEV come from the germline V gene (reference sequence). Trimming at V came to 4 bases and at J to 3 bases, leaving 1 base not matched to a gene.

V and J are TRBV25-1 and TRBJ2-7, with unresolved D. CDR1 is MGHDK, CDR2 SYGVNS, per germline. The CDR3 length is 15 residues. V lost 5 bases, J lost 2 bases, and 16 bases lay in between. CDR3 region: CASSSPGLQAYEQYF. The CDR3 bases are TGTGCCAGCAGTTCCCCGGGTCTACAAGCCTACGAGCAGTACTTC.

The V gene is TRBV7-9, the J gene TRBJ1-1; D remains unclear. Trimming shortened V by 3 bases and J by 3 bases, and 8 bases separated the two germline ends. Germline values: CDR1 SEHNR, CDR2 FQNEAQ (reference sequence). This CDR3 comprises 13 residues. In DNA form, the CDR3 reads TGTGCCAGCAGCTTGGACGGCTACACTGAAGCTTTCTTT. It encodes CASSLDGYTEAFF. Full variable domain (rest looked up from reference TRBV7-9 and TRBJ1-1): DTGVSQNPRHKITKRGQNVTFRCDPISEHNRLYWYRQTLGQGPEFLTYFQNEAQLEKSRLLSDRFSAERPKGSFSTLEIQRTEQGDSAMYLCASSLDGYTEAFFGQGTRLTVV.

This clone was counted a single time. The chain uses TRBV4-1 and TRBJ2-6; TRBD1 aligns across 9 bases. With V trimmed by 4 bases and J by 4 bases, 2 bases remained unmatched. The CDR3 is 15 amino acids. Germline V CDR1 and CDR2: MGHRA, YSYEKL. CDR3: CASSLGQGGANVLTF. The CDR3 nucleotides are TGCGCCAGCAGCCTCGGACAGGGGGGGGCCAACGTCCTGACTTTC.

V is TRBV27 and J is TRBJ2-7; 16 bases are shared with TRBD2. J lost 0 bases, V lost 11 bases, and 10 bases had no gene match. This CDR3 contains 17 residues. Germline V CDR1 and CDR2: MNHEY, SMNVEV (reference sequence). The DNA of the CDR3 is TGTGCCTCGCCCGGGACTAGCGGGAGGGGGAGCTCCTACGAGCAGTACTTC. It is translated as CASPGTSGRGSSYEQYF.

The rearrangement uses TRBV3-1 (or the pseudogene TRBV3-2) and TRBJ1-2, with 7 bases matching TRBD1. The CDR3 loop spans 14 amino acids. Losses at the gene ends were 2 bases for V and 5 bases for J; bases not matched to a gene: 5. In germline, CDR1 is LGHDT, CDR2 YNNKEL (reference sequence). CDR3 in DNA: TGTGCCAGCAGCCAACTGGACAGGAGATATGGCTACACCTTC. Translated: CASSQLDRRYGYTF.

A note on this clone: One end of the junction varies from germline; a read error may be responsible. The V gene is TRBV19, the J gene TRBJ1-2, with D hard to call. Looked up from germline, CDR1 is LNHDA and CDR2 is SQIVND (reference sequence). The CDR3 covers 14 residues. For the CDR3, the DNA is TGTGCCAGCAGTATTGGGGTTTCGGACTATGGCTACACCTTC. This codes for CASSIGVSDYGYTF. Supplemented by reference TRBV19 and TRBJ1-2, the full variable domain reads DGGITQSPKYLFRKEGQNVTLSCEQNLNHDAMYWYRQDPGQGLRLIYYSQIVNDFQKGDIAEGYSVSREKKESFPLTVTSAQKNPTAFYLCASSIGVSDYGYTFGSGTRLTVV.

A remark on this clone: The sample holds other DNA sequences that translate to the same CDR3. This sequence joins TRBV6-5 and TRBJ2-2; no clear D gene. The germline gives CDR1 MNHEY, CDR2 SVGAGI. Trimming pared 0 bases from V and 5 bases from J, leaving 4 bases between. The CDR3 loop spans 13 amino acids. The CDR3 bases are TGTGCCAGCAGTTACTCAGGGACCGGGGAGCTGTTTTTT. Translated, it gives CASSYSGTGELFF.

This chain uses TRBV7-2 with TRBJ2-3; 7 nucleotides align to TRBD2. Germline V CDR1 and CDR2: SGHTA, FQGNSA. This CDR3 is built from 16 residues. V gave up 0 bases and J gave up 0 bases; unmatched junction bases: 3. The CDR3 here is CASSLAGGVSTDTQYF. The CDR3 region has the DNA TGTGCCAGCAGCTTAGCGGGGGGGGTTAGCACAGATACGCAGTATTTT.

The chain is built from TRBV7-6 and TRBJ2-7; TRBD1 matches at 7 bases. The length of the CDR3 is 15 residues. Germline loops: CDR1 SGHVS, CDR2 FNYEAQ. The junction had 9 bases not matched to a gene; V was cut back by 4 bases and J by 3 bases. This CDR3 is CASSSLMGQNYEQYF. In DNA, the CDR3 is TGTGCCAGCAGCTCCCTGATGGGACAGAACTACGAGCAGTACTTC.

The chain links TRBV29-1 to TRBJ2-7, with 8 positions matching TRBD1. Trimming cost V 8 bases and J 4 bases; bases outside gene matches: 16. Per germline, CDR1 SQVTM and CDR2 ANQGSEA. The CDR3 has 15 residues. The CDR3 reads CSTRMDREIFYEQYF. CDR3 in DNA: TGCAGCACCCGGATGGACAGGGAAATTTTTTACGAGCAGTACTTC.

The CDR3 coding sequence is TGTGCCAGCAGCTCAAGGCCGGGCCGGGAGGAAGAGACCCAGTACTTC. It is translated as CASSSRPGREEETQYF. The V gene is TRBV5-4, the J gene TRBJ2-5; TRBD2 matches 7 bases. This CDR3 comprises 16 residues. CDR1 and CDR2 from the germline V gene are SGHNT and YYREEE (reference sequence). V was clipped by 3 bases and J by 3 bases; unmatched bases: 11.

This sequence joins TRBV6-1 and TRBJ2-1; D tentatively reads TRBD1 or TRBD2 (5 bases each). Germline values: CDR1 MNHNS, CDR2 SASEGT. The CDR3 length is 16 residues. V was clipped by 4 bases and J by 4 bases, with 17 bases between them. CDR3 nucleotides: TGTGCCAGCAGTGGCCGACTTAGAGGGGTATACAATGAGCAGTTCTTC. Its protein product is CASSGRLRGVYNEQFF.

This CDR3 is CAIGGGASFSGANVLTF. CDR3 nucleotides: TGTGCCATCGGGGGCGGGGCCTCCTTTTCTGGGGCCAACGTCCTGACTTTC. The chain has TRBV10-3 and TRBJ2-6; D could derive from TRBD1 or TRBD2 (6 bases each). CDR3 length: 17 amino acids. The germline V gene encodes CDR1 ENHRY and CDR2 SYGVKD. The germline V and J ends were trimmed by 8 bases and 1 base, with 18 bases remaining between them.

V and J are TRBV28 and TRBJ1-3; D ambiguous. This CDR3 comprises 15 residues. Trimming took off 6 bases at V and 4 bases at J, with 16 bases between the two ends. Per the germline V gene, CDR1 is MDHEN and CDR2 is SYDVKM. CDR3 sequence reads: CASSRSGTLGNTIYF. In DNA, the CDR3 is TGTGCCAGCAGCCGAAGTGGCACTTTGGGAAACACCATATATTTT.